This TCR beta chain was recorded in a study of regulatory T cells in long-lasting Graves disease. Study-level information: Graves' patients (newly diagnosed) had been on antithyroid drugs under 3 months.

Study findings and constraints: Sample size was small, which may have lowered accuracy.

CDR3 length: 16 residues. Looked up from germline, CDR1 is SGHVS and CDR2 is FNYEAQ. V was pared by 1 base and J by 7 bases, with 11 bases of the junction left unmatched. As to time point: newly diagnosed GD, antithyroid drugs for less than 3 months. TCR sequences were obtained from RNA taken from PBMCs. In building TCR beta libraries, iRepertoire HTBI primers were used together with Arm-PCR of CDR3 regions. TCRdb re-analysed the multiplex PCR reads in MiXCR, keeping a single row per CDR3 protein. The repertoire holds 400,000 to 650,000 distinct CDR3 sequences, approximately 16% seen once, with approximately 25% in the top ten. Turning to this clonotype: Its antigen is still unknown.

These data were also filed under a second study, of T cells in Graves' hyperthyroidism and ophthalmopathy. That paper states: In the first-round RT-PCR of the TCR CDR3, the HTBI primer set was used. Blood also carried most thyroid clonotypes expanded above 0.001.

The chain carries TRBV7-6 and TRBJ2-3, with TRBD2 identical over 7 bases. The sample consisted of peripheral blood mononuclear cells (PBMCs), taken at new diagnosis, from a patient treated with antithyroid drugs. This clonotype was obtained from a woman aged 35-65 years with Graves disease. CDR3 DNA: TGTGCCAGCAGCTTAGAGGGCGGGGGATGGTGGAATACGCAGTATTTT. It encodes CASSLEGGGWWNTQYF.